The 10 T cell receptor beta chains below all came from one sample that was sequenced in a study of T cell responses to AZD1222 COVID-19 vaccine. The protocol was immunoSEQ multiplex PCR, while the TCRdb copy is restricted to in-frame clones and leaves out a portion. Of tens of thousands of clones detected, around 90% appear once; the ten largest clones hold approximately 10%. This sample comprised peripheral blood, obtained on day 0 of MenACWY control vaccination. Source of these receptors: an adult in good health.

The V and J genes are TRBV7-3 and TRBJ2-5; 8 bases are a match to TRBD1. With V trimmed by 3 bases and J by 4 bases, 7 bases remained unmatched. The CDR3 is 15 amino acids. CDR1 SGHTA and CDR2 FQGTGA come from the germline V gene. The CDR3 spells CASSLVQGARETQYF. The DNA of the CDR3 is TGTGCCAGCAGCTTGGTGCAGGGGGCAAGAGAGACCCAGTACTTC.

The V gene is TRBV5-1, the J gene TRBJ2-2, with 8 bases identical to TRBD2. Per germline, CDR1 SGHRS and CDR2 YFSETQ. Trimming removed 2 bases from V and 4 bases from J; junction bases left unmatched: 4. This CDR3 spans 15 amino acids. The CDR3 nucleotides read TGCGCCAGCAGCTTCGTCCTAGCGGGCACCGGGGAGCTGTTTTTT. This sequence encodes CASSFVLAGTGELFF.

The chain combines TRBV11-2 with TRBJ1-3; the D is unclear. CDR1 is SGHAT, CDR2 FQNNGV, per germline. V lost 4 bases to trimming and J lost 0 bases, with 16 bases between them. The CDR3 contains 17 residues. The CDR3 region is CASSSQPRPFSGNTIYF. The CDR3 bases are TGTGCCAGCAGCTCCCAGCCAAGACCGTTCTCTGGAAACACCATATATTTT.

The chain carries TRBV28 and TRBJ2-7; 7 bases map to TRBD1. From germline, CDR1 is MDHEN and CDR2 SYDVKM. Trimming took 5 bases from V and 3 from J; bases not matched to a gene: 7. The CDR3 has 14 residues. The CDR3 sequence: CASSTPGQYYEQYF. CDR3 DNA sequence: TGTGCCAGCAGTACCCCGGGACAGTACTACGAGCAGTACTTC.

The chain combines TRBV21-1 with TRBJ1-4. TRBV21-1 is termed a pseudogene. This CDR3 spans 15 amino acids. The CDR3 loop reads CASSKPWGTNEKLFF. The CDR3 nucleotides read TGTGCCAGCAGCAAACCCTGGGGGACTAATGAAAAACTGTTTTTT.

This clone was detected only a few times. The rearrangement links TRBV7-9 to TRBJ1-1; 9 positions match TRBD1. The CDR3 extends over 17 amino acids. CDR1 is SEHNR, CDR2 FQNEAQ, per germline (reference sequence). The V and J ends lost 5 bases and 0 bases, in that order; junction bases with no gene match: 10. DNA of the CDR3: TGTGCCAGCAGCCCGACCCGCACAGGGGGCGTGAACACTGAAGCTTTCTTT. Translation: CASSPTRTGGVNTEAFF.

J is TRBJ2-7 and V is TRBV19; TRBD2 might be the D (5 bases). CDR3 size: 13 residues. Per the germline V gene, CDR1 is LNHDA and CDR2 is SQIVND (reference sequence). V gave up 1 base and J gave up 6 bases, with 10 bases separating them. The chain's CDR3 is CASSIAARGEQYF. CDR3 nucleotides: TGTGCCAGTAGTATAGCAGCCCGGGGCGAGCAGTACTTC.

The rearrangement links TRBV3-1 (or the pseudogene TRBV3-2) to TRBJ2-7, with a possible D match to TRBD2 (6 bases). Germline V lookup: CDR1 LGHDT, CDR2 YNNKEL (reference sequence). The CDR3 is 15 amino acids. Trimming pared 4 bases from V and 3 bases from J, leaving 16 bases between. DNA for the CDR3: TGTGCCAGCAGCCGTGGAGGGTTTGGGGACTACGAGCAGTACTTC. It specifies CASSRGGFGDYEQYF.

This chain connects TRBV7-2 to TRBJ1-2; no clear D gene. The V gene lost 1 base and the J gene lost 5 bases, with 8 bases spanning the gap. CDR3 length: 13 residues. CDR1 SGHTA and CDR2 FQGNSA come from the germline V gene. CDR3 in DNA: TGTGCCAGCAGCTTAGAGGGAATATATGGCTACACCTTC. Translated: CASSLEGIYGYTF.

The gene calls are TRBV7-9 and TRBJ2-3; 15 positions match TRBD2. This CDR3 comprises 18 residues. With V trimmed by 5 bases and J by 2 bases, 8 bases remained unmatched. Germline CDR1 and CDR2: SEHNR and FQNEAQ (reference sequence). The CDR3 protein is CASSPGTSGGQITDTQYF. In nucleotides, the CDR3 is TGTGCCAGCAGCCCCGGGACTAGCGGGGGGCAGATCACAGATACGCAGTATTTT.